This T cell receptor (beta chain) stems from a study of cytomegalovirus exposure and HLA in healthy donors. Study-level findings and limits: TCR beta V segments were, for the most part, productive about 87% or about 30% of the time in an earlier analysis. With high specificity and sensitivity, the classifier reportedly diagnosed cytomegalovirus status. In a later analysis, about 17,000 TCR beta sequences were associated with HLA alleles at 0.05 false discovery rate. Confirmation in vitro established that three CMV-associated chains were specific for CMV antigens.

CDR1 and CDR2 from the germline V gene are SGHNT and YYREEE (reference sequence). V lost 4 bases and J lost 1, with 12 bases in between. The CDR3 extends over 15 amino acids. Note on this clone: What it recognizes is unknown.

60 Vbeta and 13 Jbeta primers were used in PCR. Data came from immunoSEQ multiplex PCR; TCRdb stores just in-frame clones and leaves some out. This table has over 100,000 clones, under 70% appearing once. The sample comprised PBMCs. This sequence joins TRBV5-4 and TRBJ2-4; no firm D call. The clonotype was recovered from a man younger than 35 in good health and CMV-seronegative. The DNA of the CDR3 is TGTGCCAGCAGCCGACCCGACACGGCCAAAAACATTCAGTACTTC. The encoded protein is CASSRPDTAKNIQYF.